These 18 T cell receptor beta chains were sequenced from one sample in a study of human T cells and chemical hapten exposure (dated by TCRdb to 2020 to 2022). Libraries were prepared through RACE. Instrument on record: NextSeq 500. Starting from the raw public reads, TCRdb applied fastp trimming at Q25, assembled clones with MiXCR and retained in-frame beta chains. Records with the same CDR3 protein are collapsed into one entry carrying the most frequent genes and DNA. The sample table holds some 84,000 distinct CDR3 sequences, of which under 11% were seen once. Clones ranked in the top ten supply less than 5% of the sample. Sample time point, as interpreted from the label and publication: patch test 2, 6 weeks after DPC sensitization. The treatment or condition label, as the study defines it: therapeutic diphenylcyclopropenone sensitization with weekly scalp DPC. Sample: whole blood, taken in connection with sensitization to the hapten diphenylcyclopropenone (DPC). The source is a woman aged 50 to 60 with alopecia areata. Some clones in this sample may be carry-over from other donors' samples.

This clonotype was detected ten times or more. V is TRBV11-2 and J is TRBJ2-7, with D perhaps TRBD1 (5 bases). The CDR3 totals 14 residues. Trimming took off 5 bases at V and 3 bases at J, with 14 bases between the two ends. Per germline, CDR1 SGHAT and CDR2 FQNNGV. The CDR3 sequence is CASSQGHSSYEQYF. CDR3 nucleotides: TGTGCCAGCAGCCAAGGACATAGTAGCTACGAGCAGTACTTC. The full variable domain, completed using reference TRBV11-2 and TRBJ2-7, is EAGVAQSPRYKIIEKRQSVAFWCNPISGHATLYWYQQILGQGPKLLIQFQNNGVVDDSQLPKDRFSAERLKGVDSTLKIQPAKLEDSAVYLCASSQGHSSYEQYFGPGTRLTVT.

The chain recombines TRBV5-1 with TRBJ2-1, with D possibly TRBD2 on 5 matching bases. Germline V gene data show CDR1 as SGHRS and CDR2 as YFSETQ. V dropped 3 bases and J dropped 4 bases, with 5 bases sitting between them. The CDR3 is 12 amino acids. CDR3 protein: CASSWEYNEQFF. The CDR3 region has the DNA TGCGCCAGCAGCTGGGAGTACAATGAGCAGTTCTTC.

This clonotype was counted at least ten times. The chain has TRBV28 and TRBJ2-5; TRBD2 aligns across 7 bases. This CDR3 spans 14 amino acids. From germline, CDR1 is MDHEN and CDR2 SYDVKM. With V trimmed by 5 bases and J by 5 bases, 8 bases remained unmatched. The CDR3 protein is CASSPPLATETQYF. The CDR3 DNA reads as TGTGCCAGCAGTCCGCCACTAGCGACGGAGACCCAGTACTTC.

This clonotype was seen many times. The chain carries TRBV7-9 and TRBJ1-1; 7 bases agree with TRBD1. The V gene end was trimmed by 5 bases and the J gene end by 7 bases; junction bases not matched to a gene: 7. This CDR3 is built from 13 residues. Germline V gene data show CDR1 as SEHNR and CDR2 as FQNEAQ (reference sequence). The CDR3 region is CASSTQGTFEAFF. In DNA, the CDR3 is TGTGCCAGCAGCACACAGGGGACCTTTGAAGCTTTCTTT.

This clonotype was counted at least ten times. This rearrangement joins TRBV29-1 to TRBJ1-1, with no clear D. V shed 4 bases and J shed 9 bases, with 12 bases lying between them. CDR1 is SQVTM and CDR2 is ANQGSEA in the germline V gene. The CDR3 totals 11 residues. The DNA for the CDR3 is TGCAGCGTTGTGTATCAACAGAAAGCTTTCTTT. Its protein is CSVVYQQKAFF.

The sample holds many counts of this clonotype. This rearrangement joins TRBV5-5 to TRBJ2-1, with D possibly being TRBD2 (7 bases). Per germline, CDR1 SGHKS and CDR2 YYEKEE (reference sequence). This CDR3 spans 15 amino acids. V lost 1 base to trimming and J lost 1 base, with 9 bases between them. The CDR3 DNA sequence: TGTGCCAGCAGCTTGAGCGGGACATCCTACAATGAGCAGTTCTTC. This codes for CASSLSGTSYNEQFF.

The V gene is TRBV2, the J gene TRBJ1-5; a weak D match, TRBD1 (5 bases). Trimming left V 5 bases short and J 0 bases short, with 11 bases between. There are 15 residues in the CDR3. Germline V gene sequence: CDR1 SNHLY, CDR2 FYNNEI. The CDR3 is CASSYDSHSNQPQHF. CDR3 nucleotide sequence: TGTGCCAGCAGTTATGACAGTCATAGCAATCAGCCCCAGCATTTT.

This clonotype occurred many times. The genes are TRBV29-1 and TRBJ2-7, with D possibly TRBD1 on 5 matching bases. Germline lookup yields CDR1 SQVTM and CDR2 ANQGSEA. The CDR3 covers 13 residues. Between the trimmed V and J ends, which lost 6 bases and 3 bases, there was a span of 15 bases. The CDR3, as DNA: TGCAGCGTCAAAGGGGCCGGTGGCTACGAGCAGTACTTC. Its translation: CSVKGAGGYEQYF.

This chain links TRBV29-1 with TRBJ2-3; 8 bases line up with TRBD2. V lost 5 bases, J lost 0 bases, and 7 bases stayed unmatched. The CDR3 is made up of 15 amino acids. Germline assignment: CDR1 SQVTM and CDR2 ANQGSEA. Written as DNA, the CDR3 is TGCAGCGTTTCTACTAGCGGAGCTAGCACAGATACGCAGTATTTT. Its protein product is CSVSTSGASTDTQYF.

The chain couples TRBV20-1 to TRBJ2-2; the D gene is possibly TRBD2 (5 bases). The CDR3 is 14 amino acids. The germline V and J ends were trimmed by 6 bases and 6 bases, with 17 bases remaining between them. The V gene's germline CDR1 is DFQATT and CDR2 SNEGSKA (reference sequence). The DNA of the CDR3 is TGCAGTGCGAGGACTGGATTTGATCCCGGGGAGCTGTTTTTT. The encoded protein is CSARTGFDPGELFF.

This chain connects TRBV27 to TRBJ2-7; maybe TRBD1 (5 bases). Germline CDR1 is MNHEY and CDR2 is SMNVEV (reference sequence). V lost 5 bases, J lost 7 bases, and 15 bases lay in between. CDR3 length equals 13 residues. This CDR3 is CASSPGHLGEQYF. As DNA, the CDR3 is TGTGCCAGCAGTCCCGGACACCTTGGGGAGCAGTACTTC.

The J gene is TRBJ2-5, the V gene TRBV7-7; TRBD1 aligns across 8 bases. This CDR3 has 15 residues. Trimming removed 4 bases from V and 4 bases from J; junction bases left unmatched: 8. Germline CDR1 is SSHAT and CDR2 is FNYEAQ (reference sequence). CDR3 bases: TGTGCCAGCAGCTCCGACAGGGGTATCGGAGAGACCCAGTACTTC. Translation: CASSSDRGIGETQYF.

This clonotype was counted many times. The CDR3 DNA reads as TGCAGCGTTGAAGATCACTCCGTCTCCTACAATGAGCAGTTCTTC. Translated, it gives CSVEDHSVSYNEQFF. V and J are TRBV29-1 and TRBJ2-1; D unclear. This CDR3 contains 15 residues. Trimming cost V 0 bases and J 0 bases, with 9 bases left between them. CDR1 is SQVTM and CDR2 is ANQGSEA in the germline V gene.

The CDR3 DNA reads as TGTGCCATCAGTGTCGGCGGCTCCTACAATGAGCAGTTCTTC. Protein product: CAISVGGSYNEQFF. V is TRBV10-3 and J is TRBJ2-1; the D is unclear. Germline values: CDR1 ENHRY, CDR2 SYGVKD. The length of the CDR3 is 14 residues. The germline V and J ends were trimmed by 4 bases and 0 bases, with 7 bases remaining between them.

This sequence joins TRBV18 and TRBJ2-1; D not certain. The CDR3 covers 14 residues. V dropped 3 bases and J dropped 4 bases, with 10 bases sitting between them. Looked up from germline, CDR1 is KGHSH and CDR2 is LQKENI. The CDR3 sequence: CASSPPGSYNEQFF. In nucleotides, the CDR3 is TGTGCCAGCTCACCCCCGGGCTCGTACAATGAGCAGTTCTTC.

The V and J genes are TRBV20-1 and TRBJ2-1; D remains ambiguous. Trimming removed 4 bases at V and 15 bases at J, with 16 bases between. There are 11 residues in the CDR3. Germline V gives CDR1 DFQATT, CDR2 SNEGSKA (reference sequence). The chain's CDR3 is CSAMGLDMGFF. CDR3 nucleotide sequence: TGCAGTGCTATGGGCCTAGATATGGGGTTCTTC.

Only a few counts were recorded for this clonotype. This chain links TRBV20-1 with TRBJ1-1; 8 nucleotides match TRBD1. Losses at the gene ends were 1 base for V and 0 bases for J; bases not matched to a gene: 10. The CDR3 has 17 residues. Germline V gene lookup returns CDR1 DFQATT and CDR2 SNEGSKA (reference sequence). This chain's CDR3 is CSARVPPGGGMNTEAFF. CDR3 nucleotides: TGCAGTGCTAGAGTCCCTCCAGGGGGCGGGATGAACACTGAAGCTTTCTTT.

A few counts support this clonotype. The chain combines TRBV28 with TRBJ2-1, with TRBD2 matching 11 bases. Germline V lookup: CDR1 MDHEN, CDR2 SYDVKM. Trimming removed 6 bases from V and 5 bases from J; junction bases left unmatched: 6. This CDR3 is built from 15 residues. The CDR3 sequence: CASSPSSGRHNEQFF. The CDR3 nucleotides read TGTGCCAGCAGCCCTTCTAGCGGGAGGCACAATGAGCAGTTCTTC.